The clone carrying this TCR beta chain has more than one count but fewer than ten. The data stem from a study of T cells after yellow fever vaccination. Across the study: Preparing low-cell-number fractions relied on SMART-Seq v4 Ultra Low Input.

The J segment lost 5 bases and the V segment lost 4 bases, leaving 10 bases of the junction unmatched. Germline CDR1 and CDR2: LGHNA and YSLEER. The CDR3 has 16 amino acids. TCRdb re-called the 5' RACE reads with MiXCR, one entry per CDR3 protein. The sample gives 450,000 to 650,000 distinct CDR3 sequences, about 14% of which show up once; 11% to 15% is in the top ten. This clonotype was sampled from a young man who received the YFV17D yellow fever vaccine. V and J are TRBV4-3 and TRBJ2-3; 9 bases agree with TRBD1. The material sequenced was PBMCs, taken on the day of the yellow fever booster vaccination. This CDR3 is CASSPNRGLRGDTQYF. The CDR3 DNA is TGCGCCAGCAGCCCGAACAGGGGGCTTAGGGGAGATACGCAGTATTTT.